These 27 T cell receptor beta chains were sequenced from one sample in a study of cytomegalovirus exposure and HLA in healthy donors. Some clones are missing from TCRdb's copy, which holds only in-frame ones; the method was immunoSEQ multiplex PCR. The table includes tens of thousands of clones, 85% to 95% detected once. Sequenced sample: PBMCs. These receptors were taken from a woman aged 18-35 years in good health and CMV-seronegative.

The chain recombines TRBV28 with TRBJ2-4; 7 bases are shared with TRBD2. Germline values: CDR1 MDHEN, CDR2 SYDVKM. With V trimmed by 7 bases and J by 0 bases, 6 bases remained unmatched. The CDR3 consists of 15 residues. The CDR3 protein is CASTPGGAAKNIQYF. CDR3 coding DNA: TGTGCCAGCACCCCGGGAGGCGCAGCCAAAAACATTCAGTACTTC.

The chain combines TRBV6-5 with TRBJ2-4; weak D call: TRBD1 (6 bases). CDR1 is MNHEY, CDR2 SVGAGI, per germline. There are 14 residues in the CDR3. V lost 8 bases, J lost 2 bases, and 13 bases lay in between. The CDR3 DNA is TGTGCCAGCTGTCTGGACAGCACCAAAAACATTCAGTACTTC. It yields the protein CASCLDSTKNIQYF.

The rearrangement links TRBV5-6 to TRBJ1-3; 9 bases are shared with TRBD1. CDR1 and CDR2 from the germline V gene are SGHDT and YYEEEE. V shed 1 base, J shed 6 bases, and the junction held 5 bases outside the gene matches. The CDR3 covers 15 residues. The CDR3 sequence is CASSLPGQGINTIYF. CDR3 coding DNA: TGTGCCAGCAGCTTGCCGGGACAGGGTATAAACACCATATATTTT.

This rearrangement joins TRBV27 to TRBJ2-2; D is possibly TRBD1 (6 bases). Germline loops: CDR1 MNHEY, CDR2 SMNVEV (reference sequence). This CDR3 region has 16 residues. The germline V and J ends were trimmed by 6 bases and 1 base, with 15 bases remaining between them. The CDR3 DNA is TGTGCCAGCAGGCCACAGGGTAAATTGAACACCGGGGAGCTGTTTTTT. Its protein is CASRPQGKLNTGELFF.

V gene TRBV19 combines with J gene TRBJ2-5; tentative D call: TRBD1 (5 bases). Germline V CDR1 and CDR2: LNHDA, SQIVND (reference sequence). Trimming removed 3 bases at V and 5 bases at J, with 10 bases between. The CDR3 extends over 13 amino acids. In nucleotides, the CDR3 is TGTGCCAGTAGTATCGACAGAAGGGAGACCCAGTACTTC. Its translation is CASSIDRRETQYF.

The J gene is TRBJ2-7, the V gene TRBV7-9, with D maybe TRBD2 (6 bases). The V and J ends lost 5 bases and 6 bases respectively, with 17 bases between them. This CDR3 spans 14 amino acids. The germline V gene has CDR1 SEHNR and CDR2 FQNEAQ (reference sequence). Written as DNA, the CDR3 is TGTGCCAGCAGCGAGACTAGGGCCCTGGGCGAGCAGTACTTC. Residues: CASSETRALGEQYF.

V usage is TRBV10-2 and J usage is TRBJ1-1, with D tentatively TRBD1 (6 bases). The CDR3 has 14 amino acids. The ends were cut back, 0 bases at V and 1 base at J, with 6 bases in the middle. Germline CDR1 WSHSY, CDR2 SAAADI. CDR3 in amino acids: CASSESDRNTEAFF. Written as DNA, the CDR3 is TGCGCCAGCAGTGAGTCGGACAGGAACACTGAAGCTTTCTTT.

The chain links TRBV27 to TRBJ2-7; 10 positions agree with TRBD2. CDR1 and CDR2 from the germline V gene are MNHEY and SMNVEV (reference sequence). The CDR3 is 14 residues long. Unmatched junction bases numbered 4, after V lost 5 bases and J lost 3 bases. The CDR3 coding sequence is TGTGCCAGCAGTCCTAGGACTAGCGGCTACGAGCAGTACTTC. This encodes CASSPRTSGYEQYF.

V usage is TRBV9 and J usage is TRBJ2-4, with D unclear. The V end lost 0 bases, the J end lost 7 bases, and 5 bases lay between the germline ends. The CDR3 sequence is 12 residues long. Germline V gene lookup returns CDR1 SGDLS and CDR2 YYNGEE. The CDR3 coding sequence is TGTGCCAGCAGCGTAGATGGCAACATTCAGTACTTC. Translated, it gives CASSVDGNIQYF.

The chain joins TRBV13 to TRBJ2-1; 7 bases align to TRBD2. Germline lookup yields CDR1 PRHDT and CDR2 FYEKMQ (reference sequence). V dropped 5 bases and J dropped 3; count of bases not matched to a gene: 10. This CDR3 comprises 16 residues. CDR3 DNA: TGTGCCAGCAGCCCGGCCGCGGGGGAACACTACAATGAGCAGTTCTTC. Translated, it gives CASSPAAGEHYNEQFF. Using reference TRBV13 and TRBJ2-1 for the parts outside the CDR3, the full variable domain is AAGVIQSPRHLIKEKRETATLKCYPIPRHDTVYWYQQGPGQDPQFLISFYEKMQSDKGSIPDRFSAQQFSDYHSELNMSSLELGDSALYFCASSPAAGEHYNEQFFGPGTRLTVL.

This chain links TRBV9 with TRBJ2-7; 12 positions agree with TRBD2. The V gene's germline CDR1 is SGDLS and CDR2 YYNGEE. V lost 4 bases and J lost 6; bases outside the gene matches: 14. This CDR3 is built from 17 residues. In DNA form, the CDR3 reads TGTGCCAGCAGCTCGCCGAAACAGACTAGCGGGAGATCCGAGCAGTACTTC. Residues: CASSSPKQTSGRSEQYF.

The genes are TRBV7-9 and TRBJ1-2, with D unresolved. Germline V lookup: CDR1 SEHNR, CDR2 FQNEAQ (reference sequence). The CDR3 sequence is 14 residues long. V was shortened by 0 bases and J by 3 bases, with 8 bases between the two germline ends. CDR3 coding DNA: TGTGCCAGCAGCTTAGCTGGCAGCGACTATGGCTACACCTTC. This sequence encodes CASSLAGSDYGYTF.

The J gene is TRBJ2-2, the V gene TRBV4-1; D is uncertain. The V gene lost 0 bases and the J gene lost 2 bases, with 13 bases spanning the gap. Germline V gene sequence: CDR1 MGHRA, CDR2 YSYEKL. The CDR3 has 17 residues. The CDR3 DNA sequence: TGCGCCAGCAGCCAAGAGAATGTTGGGCGTAACACCGGGGAGCTGTTTTTT. This gives the protein CASSQENVGRNTGELFF.

J is TRBJ1-1 and V is TRBV28; no clear D gene. The CDR3 spans 11 residues. Germline CDR1 and CDR2: MDHEN and SYDVKM. V was trimmed by 7 bases and J by 0 bases, leaving 3 bases between them. CDR3 nucleotides: TGTGCCAGCATTATGAACACTGAAGCTTTCTTT. Its translation: CASIMNTEAFF.

The V gene is TRBV7-9, the J gene TRBJ1-4, with 10 bases aligning to TRBD1. CDR3 length: 14 amino acids. Germline V lookup: CDR1 SEHNR, CDR2 FQNEAQ (reference sequence). Losses at the gene ends were 4 bases for V and 7 bases for J; bases not matched to a gene: 3. The CDR3 region is CASSSGQGREKLFF. In DNA, the CDR3 is TGTGCCAGCAGCTCGGGACAGGGGCGTGAAAAACTGTTTTTT.

The rearrangement links TRBV6-1 to TRBJ1-1, with 9 bases that match TRBD1. Trimming cost V 7 bases and J 4 bases; bases outside gene matches: 4. The CDR3 loop spans 13 amino acids. Germline loops: CDR1 MNHNS, CDR2 SASEGT. The CDR3 DNA is TGTGCCAGCATCCTGACAGGGGGCACTGAAGCTTTCTTT. Translated, it gives CASILTGGTEAFF.

This clone was recorded once. The J gene is TRBJ2-5, the V gene TRBV5-1, with 8 bases that match TRBD2. The length of the CDR3 is 15 residues. CDR1 SGHRS and CDR2 YFSETQ come from the germline V gene. Trimming cost V 0 bases and J 5 bases; bases outside gene matches: 6. As DNA, the CDR3 is TGCGCCAGCAGCTTGGCCAAACCGGGAGGGGAGACCCAGTACTTC. Its translation: CASSLAKPGGETQYF.

This sequence joins TRBV7-2 and TRBJ1-2; D gene uncertain. Between the trimmed V and J ends, which lost 0 bases and 1 base, there was a span of 9 bases. The CDR3 runs 15 residues. In germline, CDR1 is SGHTA, CDR2 FQGNSA. CDR3 sequence: CASSLAQARNYGYTF. CDR3 nucleotides: TGTGCCAGCAGCTTAGCGCAGGCCCGTAACTATGGCTACACCTTC.

V gene TRBV29-1 combines with J gene TRBJ2-5; 13 bases agree with TRBD2. The CDR3 spans 15 residues. With 8 bases clipped from V and 5 bases from J, the junction kept 11 bases outside the gene matches. The germline CDR1 and CDR2 sequences are SQVTM and ANQGSEA. The CDR3 region is CSTWTSGSGQETQYF. The CDR3 coding sequence is TGCAGCACTTGGACTAGCGGGAGTGGGCAGGAGACCCAGTACTTC.

In this sample, this clone turned up once. The chain joins TRBV9 to TRBJ2-5; 10 positions match TRBD2. The J segment lost 5 bases and the V segment lost 0 bases, leaving 10 bases of the junction unmatched. CDR3 length: 17 amino acids. Looked up from germline, CDR1 is SGDLS and CDR2 is YYNGEE. The CDR3 protein is CASSVGGLAGAVETQYF. The CDR3 DNA reads TGTGCCAGCAGCGTAGGGGGTCTAGCGGGAGCGGTGGAGACCCAGTACTTC. Combining the CDR3 with reference TRBV9 and TRBJ2-5 gives the whole variable domain DSGVTQTPKHLITATGQRVTLRCSPRSGDLSVYWYQQSLDQGLQFLIQYYNGEERAKGNILERFSAQQFPDLHSELNLSSLELGDSALYFCASSVGGLAGAVETQYFGPGTRLLVL.

The chain has TRBV18 and TRBJ2-7; D not resolved. Germline assignment: CDR1 KGHSH and CDR2 LQKENI. The CDR3 contains 12 residues. Trimming cost V 3 bases and J 4 bases, with 7 bases left between them. The CDR3 DNA is TGTGCCAGCTCACCTGAGCCTTACGAGCAGTACTTC. Protein sequence: CASSPEPYEQYF.

V gene TRBV19 combines with J gene TRBJ2-1; 8 bases align to TRBD2. The CDR3 runs 15 residues. Germline V gene sequence: CDR1 LNHDA, CDR2 SQIVND (reference sequence). Trimming took 5 bases from V and 7 from J; bases not matched to a gene: 10. The CDR3, as DNA: TGTGCCAGTAGTTTCTCTCGCGGGAGGTTTAATGAGCAGTTCTTC. Translated: CASSFSRGRFNEQFF.

The sample holds one count of this clone. Other DNA sequences within the sample encode an identical CDR3. This chain connects TRBV5-1 to TRBJ2-3; 7 nucleotides match TRBD2. Germline V gives CDR1 SGHRS, CDR2 YFSETQ. With V trimmed by 0 bases and J by 1 base, 5 bases remained unmatched. The CDR3 spans 16 residues. The CDR3, as DNA: TGCGCCAGCAGCTTGGGGGCTAGCGGCGGCACAGATACGCAGTATTTT. Translating it yields CASSLGASGGTDTQYF.

CDR3 in amino acids: CASSPEAGGVLETQYF. In nucleotides, the CDR3 is TGTGCCAGCAGCCCTGAAGCGGGGGGTGTTTTGGAGACCCAGTACTTC. V is TRBV5-6 and J is TRBJ2-5; 9 bases are shared with TRBD2. This CDR3 contains 16 residues. Germline V gene sequence: CDR1 SGHDT, CDR2 YYEEEE. The V segment lost 4 bases and the J segment 5 bases; nucleotides outside the gene matches: 12.

The chain has TRBV5-1 and TRBJ2-3; 7 positions match TRBD2. The CDR3 consists of 16 residues. The V gene end was trimmed by 5 bases and the J gene end by 1 base; junction bases not matched to a gene: 10. Germline CDR1 is SGHRS and CDR2 is YFSETQ. CDR3 residues: CASRQREVRGTDTQYF. Written as DNA, the CDR3 is TGCGCCAGCAGACAACGGGAGGTTCGAGGCACAGATACGCAGTATTTT.

The V gene is TRBV10-3, the J gene TRBJ2-1, with D perhaps matching TRBD2 (6 bases). V was shortened by 6 bases and J by 0 bases, with 9 bases between the two germline ends. Germline V gene data show CDR1 as ENHRY and CDR2 as SYGVKD. The CDR3 is 14 amino acids. CDR3 residues: CAIRTSSSYNEQFF. In DNA form, the CDR3 reads TGTGCCATCAGGACTAGTAGCTCCTACAATGAGCAGTTCTTC.

This clone was picked up one time. The V call is TRBV30, the J call TRBJ2-3; 9 bases fit TRBD2. Germline CDR1 and CDR2: GTSNPN and SVGIG (reference sequence). V shed 0 bases, J shed 10 bases, and the junction held 2 bases outside the gene matches. The CDR3 length is 12 residues. The CDR3 DNA follows: TGTGCCTGGAGTGTAACTAGCGGGCCGCAGTATTTT. This sequence encodes CAWSVTSGPQYF.